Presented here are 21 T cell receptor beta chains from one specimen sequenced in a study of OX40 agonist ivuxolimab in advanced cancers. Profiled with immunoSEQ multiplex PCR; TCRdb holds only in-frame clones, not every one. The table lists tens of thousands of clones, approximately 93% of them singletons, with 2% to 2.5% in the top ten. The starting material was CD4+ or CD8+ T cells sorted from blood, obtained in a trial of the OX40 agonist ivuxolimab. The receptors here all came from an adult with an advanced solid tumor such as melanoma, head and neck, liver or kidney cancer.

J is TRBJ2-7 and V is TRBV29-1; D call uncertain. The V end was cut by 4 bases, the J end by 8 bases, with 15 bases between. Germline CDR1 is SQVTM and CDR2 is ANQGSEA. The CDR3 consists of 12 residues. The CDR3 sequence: CSVATVGNQQYF. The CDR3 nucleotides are TGCAGCGTTGCGACTGTAGGGAACCAGCAGTACTTC.

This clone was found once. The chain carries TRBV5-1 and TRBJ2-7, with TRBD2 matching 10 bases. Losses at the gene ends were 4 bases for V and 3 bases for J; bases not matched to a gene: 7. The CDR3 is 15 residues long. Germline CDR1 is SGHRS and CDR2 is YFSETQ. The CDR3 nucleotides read TGCGCCAGCAGCCCACTAGCGGGGCTCGGCTACGAGCAGTACTTC. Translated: CASSPLAGLGYEQYF.

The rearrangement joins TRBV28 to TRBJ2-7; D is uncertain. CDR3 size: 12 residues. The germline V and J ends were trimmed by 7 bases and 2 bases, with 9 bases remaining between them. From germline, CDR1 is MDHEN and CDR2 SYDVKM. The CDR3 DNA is TGTGCCAGCACCTCAACACCCTACGAGCAGTACTTC. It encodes CASTSTPYEQYF.

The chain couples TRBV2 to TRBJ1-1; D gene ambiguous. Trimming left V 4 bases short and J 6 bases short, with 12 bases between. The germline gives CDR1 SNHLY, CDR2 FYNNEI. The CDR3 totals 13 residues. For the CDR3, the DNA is TGTGCCAGCAGTGTCGAGACCGGGGCTGAAGCTTTCTTT. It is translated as CASSVETGAEAFF.

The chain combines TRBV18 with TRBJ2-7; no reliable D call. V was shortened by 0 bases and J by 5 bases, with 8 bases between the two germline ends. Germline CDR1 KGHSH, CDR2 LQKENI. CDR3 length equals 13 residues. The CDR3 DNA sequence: TGTGCCAGCTCACCACCCACAGTCGACGAGCAGTACTTC. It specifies CASSPPTVDEQYF. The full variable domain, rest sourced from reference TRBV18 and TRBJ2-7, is NAGVMQNPRHLVRRRGQEARLRCSPMKGHSHVYWYRQLPEEGLKFMVYLQKENIIDESGMPKERFSAEFPKEGPSILRIQQVVRGDSAAYFCASSPPTVDEQYFGPGTRLTVT.

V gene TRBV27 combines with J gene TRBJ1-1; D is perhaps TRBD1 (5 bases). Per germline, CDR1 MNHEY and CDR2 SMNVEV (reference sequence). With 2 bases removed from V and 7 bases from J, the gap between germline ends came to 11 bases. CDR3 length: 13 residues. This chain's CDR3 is CASSLREQGEAFF. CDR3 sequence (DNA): TGTGCCAGCAGTTTAAGGGAGCAGGGTGAAGCTTTCTTT.

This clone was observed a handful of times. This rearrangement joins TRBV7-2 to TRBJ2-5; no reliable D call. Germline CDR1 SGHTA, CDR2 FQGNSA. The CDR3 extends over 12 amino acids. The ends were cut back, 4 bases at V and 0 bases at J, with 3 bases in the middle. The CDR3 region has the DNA TGTGCCAGCAGCTCGTACCAAGAGACCCAGTACTTC. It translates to CASSSYQETQYF.

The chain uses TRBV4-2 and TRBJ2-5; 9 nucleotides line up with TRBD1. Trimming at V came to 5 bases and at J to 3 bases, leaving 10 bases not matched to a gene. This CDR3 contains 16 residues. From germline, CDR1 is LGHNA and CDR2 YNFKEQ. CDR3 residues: CASSLVLGQGEETQYF. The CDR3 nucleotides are TGTGCCAGCAGCTTGGTGCTGGGACAGGGAGAAGAGACCCAGTACTTC.

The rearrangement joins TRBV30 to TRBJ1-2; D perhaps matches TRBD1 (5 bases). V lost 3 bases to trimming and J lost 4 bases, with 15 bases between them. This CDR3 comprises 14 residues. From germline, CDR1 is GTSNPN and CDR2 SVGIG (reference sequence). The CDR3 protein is CAWSRQSQSYGYTF. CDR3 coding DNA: TGTGCCTGGAGCCGACAGTCTCAAAGCTATGGCTACACCTTC.

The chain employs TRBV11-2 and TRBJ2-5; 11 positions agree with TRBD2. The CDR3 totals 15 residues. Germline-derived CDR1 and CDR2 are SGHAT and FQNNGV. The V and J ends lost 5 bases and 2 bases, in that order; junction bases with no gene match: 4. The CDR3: CASSQTSGRQETQYF. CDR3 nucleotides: TGTGCCAGCAGCCAAACTAGCGGGAGACAAGAGACCCAGTACTTC.

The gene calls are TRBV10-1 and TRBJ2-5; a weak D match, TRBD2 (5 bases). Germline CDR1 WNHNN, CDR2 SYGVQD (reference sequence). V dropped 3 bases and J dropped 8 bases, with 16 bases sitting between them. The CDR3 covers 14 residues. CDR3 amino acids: CASSDSIPGGTQYF. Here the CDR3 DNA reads TGCGCCAGCAGTGATTCGATCCCCGGAGGAACCCAGTACTTC.

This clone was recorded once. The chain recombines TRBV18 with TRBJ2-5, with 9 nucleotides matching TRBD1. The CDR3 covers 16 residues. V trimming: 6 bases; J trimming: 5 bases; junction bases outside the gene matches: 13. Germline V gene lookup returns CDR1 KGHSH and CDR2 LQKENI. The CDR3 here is CASSPDRGVSRETQYF. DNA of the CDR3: TGTGCCAGCTCGCCGGACAGGGGCGTTTCCAGGGAGACCCAGTACTTC.

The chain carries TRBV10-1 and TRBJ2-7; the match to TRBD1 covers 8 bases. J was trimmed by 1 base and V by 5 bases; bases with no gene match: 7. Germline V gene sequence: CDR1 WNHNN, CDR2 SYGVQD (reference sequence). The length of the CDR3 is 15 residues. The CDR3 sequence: CASSRHRDRSYEQYF. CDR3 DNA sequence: TGCGCCAGCAGTCGACACCGGGACAGGTCCTACGAGCAGTACTTC.

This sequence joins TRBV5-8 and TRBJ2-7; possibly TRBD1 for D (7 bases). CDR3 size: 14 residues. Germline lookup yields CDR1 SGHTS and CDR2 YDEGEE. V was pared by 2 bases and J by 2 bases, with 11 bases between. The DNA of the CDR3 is TGTGCCAGCAGCTTTGCGGGACAGACCTACGAGCAGTACTTC. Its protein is CASSFAGQTYEQYF. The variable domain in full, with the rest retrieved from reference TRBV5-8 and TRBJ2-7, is EAGVTQSPTHLIKTRGQQATLRCSPISGHTSVYWYQQALGLGLQFLLWYDEGEERNRGNFPPRFSGRQFPNYSSELNVNALELEDSALYLCASSFAGQTYEQYFGPGTRLTVT.

The CDR3 region is CASSQQGGGTEAFF. Written as DNA, the CDR3 is TGTGCCAGCAGCCAACAGGGTGGAGGAACTGAAGCTTTCTTT. This chain joins TRBV9 and TRBJ1-1; maybe TRBD1 (6 bases). Trimming removed 4 bases from V and 5 bases from J, with 15 bases in between. The CDR3 runs 14 residues. The germline V gene encodes CDR1 SGDLS and CDR2 YYNGEE.

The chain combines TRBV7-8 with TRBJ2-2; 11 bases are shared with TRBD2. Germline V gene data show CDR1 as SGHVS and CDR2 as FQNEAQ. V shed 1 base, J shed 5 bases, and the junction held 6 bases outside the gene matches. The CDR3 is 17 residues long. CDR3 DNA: TGTGCCAGCAGCTTAGTAGCGGGAGGGCCTCTTACCGGGGAGCTGTTTTTT. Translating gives CASSLVAGGPLTGELFF.

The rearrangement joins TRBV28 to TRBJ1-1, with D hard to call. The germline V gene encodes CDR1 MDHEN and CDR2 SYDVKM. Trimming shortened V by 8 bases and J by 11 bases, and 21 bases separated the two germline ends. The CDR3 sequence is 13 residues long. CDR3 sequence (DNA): TGTGCCAGCTCAGGTAGCCCCTTACGGAGTGCTTTCTTT. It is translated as CASSGSPLRSAFF.

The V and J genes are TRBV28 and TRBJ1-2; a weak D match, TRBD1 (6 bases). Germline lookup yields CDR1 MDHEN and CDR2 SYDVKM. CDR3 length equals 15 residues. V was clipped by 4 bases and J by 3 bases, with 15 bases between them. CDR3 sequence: CASSSGGGVDYGYTF. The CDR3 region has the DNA TGTGCCAGCAGTTCCGGGGGGGGCGTTGACTATGGCTACACCTTC.

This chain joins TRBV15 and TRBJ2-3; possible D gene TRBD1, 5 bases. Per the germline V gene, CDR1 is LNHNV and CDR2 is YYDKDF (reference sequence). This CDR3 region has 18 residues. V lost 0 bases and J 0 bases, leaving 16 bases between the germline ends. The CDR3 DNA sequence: TGTGCCACCAGCAGAGATACCCAGGGCCCGGGTAGCACAGATACGCAGTATTTT. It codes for CATSRDTQGPGSTDTQYF.

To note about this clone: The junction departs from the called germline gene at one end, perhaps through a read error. CDR3 DNA: TGTGCCAGCACCTTAGGACAGGGGGGGAACACCGGGGAGCTGTTTTTT. It specifies CASTLGQGGNTGELFF. This rearrangement joins TRBV11-2 to TRBJ2-2, with 10 bases identical to TRBD1. The germline V gene encodes CDR1 SGHAT and CDR2 FQNNGV. CDR3 length: 16 residues.

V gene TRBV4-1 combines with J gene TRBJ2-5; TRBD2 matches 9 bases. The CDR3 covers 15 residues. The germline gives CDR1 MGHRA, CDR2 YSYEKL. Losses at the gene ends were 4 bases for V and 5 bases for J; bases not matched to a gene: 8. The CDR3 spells CASSLPGLAPETQYF. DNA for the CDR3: TGCGCCAGCAGCCTCCCGGGACTAGCTCCGGAGACCCAGTACTTC.